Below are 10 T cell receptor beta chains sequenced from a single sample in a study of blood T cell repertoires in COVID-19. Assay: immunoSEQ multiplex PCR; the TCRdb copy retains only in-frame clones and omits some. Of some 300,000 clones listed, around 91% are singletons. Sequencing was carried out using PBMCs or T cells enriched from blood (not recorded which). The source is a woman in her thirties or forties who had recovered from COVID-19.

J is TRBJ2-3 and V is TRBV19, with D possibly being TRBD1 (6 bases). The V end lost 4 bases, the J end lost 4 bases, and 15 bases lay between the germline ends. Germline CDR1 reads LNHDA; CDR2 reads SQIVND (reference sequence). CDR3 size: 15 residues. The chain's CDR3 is CASSTQQGFPDTQYF. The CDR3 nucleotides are TGTGCCAGTAGTACCCAACAGGGTTTCCCAGATACGCAGTATTTT. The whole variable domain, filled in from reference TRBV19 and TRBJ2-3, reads DGGITQSPKYLFRKEGQNVTLSCEQNLNHDAMYWYRQDPGQGLRLIYYSQIVNDFQKGDIAEGYSVSREKKESFPLTVTSAQKNPTAFYLCASSTQQGFPDTQYFGPGTRLTVL.

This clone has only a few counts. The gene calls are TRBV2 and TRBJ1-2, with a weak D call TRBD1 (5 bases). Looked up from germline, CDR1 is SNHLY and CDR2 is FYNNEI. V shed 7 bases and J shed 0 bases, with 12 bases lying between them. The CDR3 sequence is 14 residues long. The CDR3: CASIGEGPNYGYTF. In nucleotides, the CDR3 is TGTGCCAGCATAGGGGAGGGACCTAACTATGGCTACACCTTC.

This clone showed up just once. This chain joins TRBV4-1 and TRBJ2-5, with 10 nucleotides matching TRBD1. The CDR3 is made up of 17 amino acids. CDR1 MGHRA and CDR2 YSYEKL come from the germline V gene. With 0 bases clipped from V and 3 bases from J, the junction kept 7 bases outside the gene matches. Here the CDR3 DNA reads TGCGCCAGCAGCCAAGAGGTTCCGGGACAGGGGAAAGAGACCCAGTACTTC. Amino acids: CASSQEVPGQGKETQYF.

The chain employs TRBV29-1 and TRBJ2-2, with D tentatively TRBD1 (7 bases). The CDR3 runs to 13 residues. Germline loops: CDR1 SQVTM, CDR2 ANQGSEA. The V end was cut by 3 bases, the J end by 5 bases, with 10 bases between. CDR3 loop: CSVDRGRTGELFF. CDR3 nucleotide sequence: TGCAGCGTTGACAGGGGGAGGACCGGGGAGCTGTTTTTT.

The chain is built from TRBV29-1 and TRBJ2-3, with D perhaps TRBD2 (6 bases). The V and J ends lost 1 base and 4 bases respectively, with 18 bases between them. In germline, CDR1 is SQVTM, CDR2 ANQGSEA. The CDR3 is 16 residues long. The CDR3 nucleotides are TGCAGCGTTGAAGGGTCAATCGAGGGAGGATCAGATACGCAGTATTTT. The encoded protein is CSVEGSIEGGSDTQYF.

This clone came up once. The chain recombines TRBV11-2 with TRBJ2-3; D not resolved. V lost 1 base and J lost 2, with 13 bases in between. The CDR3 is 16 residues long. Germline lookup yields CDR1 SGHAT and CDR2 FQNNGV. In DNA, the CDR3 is TGTGCCAGCAGCTTAGGAATAGATCGTCTCACAGATACGCAGTATTTT. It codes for CASSLGIDRLTDTQYF. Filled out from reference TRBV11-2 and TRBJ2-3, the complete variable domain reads EAGVAQSPRYKIIEKRQSVAFWCNPISGHATLYWYQQILGQGPKLLIQFQNNGVVDDSQLPKDRFSAERLKGVDSTLKIQPAKLEDSAVYLCASSLGIDRLTDTQYFGPGTRLTVL.

The chain's CDR3 is CTSSGGGALAGNNGYTF. CDR3 bases: TGCACCAGCAGCGGTGGGGGGGCTCTCGCTGGCAATAATGGCTACACCTTC. This chain connects TRBV1 to TRBJ1-2. TRBV1 is given as a pseudogene. The CDR3 is 17 amino acids.

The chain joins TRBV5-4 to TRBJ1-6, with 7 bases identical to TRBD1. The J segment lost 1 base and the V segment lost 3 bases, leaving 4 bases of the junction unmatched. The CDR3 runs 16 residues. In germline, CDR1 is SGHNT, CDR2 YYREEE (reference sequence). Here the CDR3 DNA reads TGTGCCAGCAGCTCCTGGACAGGTTCCTATAATTCACCCCTCCACTTT. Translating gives CASSSWTGSYNSPLHF.

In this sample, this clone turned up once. This CDR3 is CASSLVGQGWGEKLFF. CDR3 nucleotides: TGTGCCAGCAGCTTAGTGGGACAGGGTTGGGGTGAAAAACTGTTTTTT. The V gene is TRBV7-9, the J gene TRBJ1-4, with 9 bases that match TRBD1. The CDR3 sequence is 16 residues long. The V gene end was trimmed by 1 base and the J gene end by 7 bases; junction bases not matched to a gene: 7. Per the germline V gene, CDR1 is SEHNR and CDR2 is FQNEAQ (reference sequence).

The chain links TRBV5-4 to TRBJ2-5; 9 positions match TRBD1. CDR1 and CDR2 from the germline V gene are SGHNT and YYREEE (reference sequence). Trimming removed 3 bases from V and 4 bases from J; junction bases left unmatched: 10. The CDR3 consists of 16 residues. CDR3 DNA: TGTGCCAGCAGCTCCTTCGGGACAGGGTGGGTAGAGACCCAGTACTTC. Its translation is CASSSFGTGWVETQYF.